Each of the 21 T cell receptor beta chains below was sequenced from the same sample in a study of T cell repertoires in cytomegalovirus infection. TCRdb redid the calling of the reads with MiXCR, one entry per CDR3 protein. Of approximately 500,000 distinct CDR3 sequences listed, approximately 15% are singletons. The sequencing input was CD8+ T cells from PBMCs. The receptors originated from a human donor in good health (CMV status not recorded). Some clones in this sample may be carry-over from other donors' samples.

This clonotype occurred many times. The chain employs TRBV12-3 or TRBV12-4 and TRBJ1-2; no reliable D call. With 7 bases removed from V and 5 bases from J, the gap between germline ends came to 20 bases. This CDR3 has 15 amino acids. CDR3 residues: CASTPPYLGSYGYTF. Here the CDR3 DNA reads TGTGCCAGCACCCCTCCCTATCTCGGTTCTTATGGCTACACCTTC.

The chain combines TRBV27 with TRBJ2-3; D could derive from TRBD1 or TRBD2 (6 bases each). The CDR3 has 13 residues. Germline CDR1 is MNHEY and CDR2 is SMNVEV (reference sequence). Trimming cost V 7 bases and J 4 bases, with 12 bases left between them. CDR3 in DNA: TGTGCCAGCACGGGGGCGCGCGCAGATACGCAGTATTTT. It translates to CASTGARADTQYF.

This clonotype came up a few times. This chain connects TRBV28 to TRBJ1-5; TRBD1 is a possible D gene (6 bases). The CDR3 consists of 16 residues. Deletions cut 1 base from V and 3 bases from J, with 13 bases between. From germline, CDR1 is MDHEN and CDR2 SYDVKM. This chain's CDR3 is CASSLLGRDTNQPQHF. CDR3 DNA: TGTGCCAGCAGTTTATTAGGCCGGGACACCAATCAGCCCCAGCATTTT.

Ten or more counts support this clonotype. The chain links TRBV7-3 to TRBJ2-1, with D unresolved. CDR3 size: 13 residues. Trimming stripped 4 bases from V and 5 bases from J, with 9 bases between. Germline V gives CDR1 SGHTA, CDR2 FQGTGA. This CDR3 is CASSSGPNNEQFF. CDR3 in DNA: TGTGCCAGCAGCTCCGGACCTAACAATGAGCAGTTCTTC.

At least ten counts were recorded for this clonotype. J is TRBJ1-4 and V is TRBV14, with unresolved D. The CDR3 contains 14 residues. Trimming cost V 2 bases and J 4 bases, with 8 bases left between them. Per germline, CDR1 SGHDN and CDR2 FVKESK. CDR3 protein: CASSQPGVNEKLFF. CDR3 coding DNA: TGTGCCAGCAGCCAACCCGGGGTTAATGAAAAACTGTTTTTT. The complete variable domain, with remaining parts taken from reference TRBV14 and TRBJ1-4, reads EAGVTQFPSHSVIEKGQTVTLRCDPISGHDNLYWYRRVMGKEIKFLLHFVKESKQDESGMPNNRFLAERTGGTYSTLKVQPAELEDSGVYFCASSQPGVNEKLFFGSGTQLSVL.

This clonotype has ten or more counts. The rearrangement links TRBV7-6 to TRBJ2-1; a possible D gene is TRBD1 (6 bases). The V gene lost 5 bases and the J gene lost 0 bases, with 11 bases spanning the gap. In germline, CDR1 is SGHVS, CDR2 FNYEAQ. CDR3 size: 15 residues. CDR3 residues: CASSVRDNSYNEQFF. Written as DNA, the CDR3 is TGTGCCAGCAGCGTCCGGGACAACTCCTACAATGAGCAGTTCTTC.

Ten or more counts support this clonotype. This chain connects TRBV28 to TRBJ2-7; the match to TRBD1 covers 10 bases. Germline CDR1 MDHEN, CDR2 SYDVKM. The CDR3 contains 18 residues. The ends lost 6 bases at V and 2 bases at J; junction bases unmatched: 16. The CDR3 coding sequence is TGTGCCAGCAGCTGGGACAGGGGAGGGCAGGCACGACCCTACGAGCAGTACTTC. This gives the protein CASSWDRGGQARPYEQYF.

This clonotype was counted many times. The genes are TRBV7-8 and TRBJ2-3; D gene uncertain. The CDR3 runs 16 residues. Trimming cost V 5 bases and J 1 base, with 16 bases left between them. CDR1 is SGHVS, CDR2 FQNEAQ, per germline. The chain's CDR3 is CASSPAGATGTDTQYF. The CDR3, as DNA: TGTGCCAGCAGCCCTGCTGGAGCGACGGGCACAGATACGCAGTATTTT.

About this clonotype: It may be a read error: a sequence one base away is much more abundant. CDR3 residues: CASRPHSGRNNEQFF. CDR3 nucleotides: TGTGCCAGCAGACCCCATAGCGGGAGGAACAATGAGCAGTTCTTC. This chain connects TRBV28 to TRBJ2-1; TRBD2 matches at 10 bases. Germline CDR1 reads MDHEN; CDR2 reads SYDVKM. Trimming at V came to 6 bases and at J to 5 bases, leaving 7 bases not matched to a gene. This CDR3 has 15 residues.

The chain joins TRBV24-1 to TRBJ2-2; TRBD2 matches 7 bases. CDR1 is KGHDR, CDR2 SFDVKD, per germline. The junction had 13 bases not matched to a gene; V was cut back by 4 bases and J by 3 bases. The CDR3 loop spans 18 amino acids. The CDR3 loop reads CATSDGFGTIRDTGELFF. The CDR3 DNA is TGTGCCACCAGTGACGGATTTGGGACTATAAGGGACACCGGGGAGCTGTTTTTT.

This clonotype was seen ten or more times. The chain employs TRBV28 and TRBJ1-6; possibly TRBD1 for D (6 bases). The V gene's germline CDR1 is MDHEN and CDR2 SYDVKM. The CDR3 length is 16 residues. Trimming cost V 5 bases and J 5 bases, with 16 bases left between them. For the CDR3, the DNA is TGTGCCAGCAGTCGAACCCGGGACACTCATAATTCACCCCTCCACTTT. The encoded protein is CASSRTRDTHNSPLHF. The variable domain in full, completed from reference TRBV28 and TRBJ1-6, reads DVKVTQSSRYLVKRTGEKVFLECVQDMDHENMFWYRQDPGLGLRLIYFSYDVKMKEKGDIPEGYSVSREKKERFSLILESASTNQTSMYLCASSRTRDTHNSPLHFGNGTRLTVT.

V is TRBV7-6 and J is TRBJ2-2; TRBD2 agrees at 16 bases. The CDR3 spans 19 residues. The germline gives CDR1 SGHVS, CDR2 FNYEAQ. V dropped 6 bases and J dropped 4; count of bases not matched to a gene: 11. CDR3 nucleotide sequence: TGTGCCAGCAGTCCTGGGACTAGCGGGGGGGACTCCAGCACCGGGGAGCTGTTTTTT. This translates into CASSPGTSGGDSSTGELFF.

There are many counts of this clonotype. CDR3 sequence reads: CASGGQGNYQPQHF. CDR3 coding DNA: TGTGCCAGCGGGGGGCAGGGGAATTATCAGCCCCAGCATTTT. V and J are TRBV7-9 and TRBJ1-5, with TRBD1 as a possible D gene (6 bases). With 8 bases removed from V and 5 bases from J, the gap between germline ends came to 16 bases. Germline lookup yields CDR1 SEHNR and CDR2 FQNEAQ (reference sequence). The CDR3 consists of 14 residues.

A remark on this clonotype: Being one base from a much bigger clone, this may be a read error. The chain links TRBV20-1 to TRBJ1-6; weak D call: TRBD1 (5 bases). The CDR3 runs to 20 residues. Germline V CDR1 and CDR2: DFQATT, SNEGSKA (reference sequence). CDR3 sequence (DNA): TGCAGTGCTAGAGATGTCGGCGGCCACGGACATAGCTCCTATAAGTCACCCCTCCACTTT. Encoded protein: CSARDVGGHGHSSYKSPLHF.

The genes are TRBV7-9 and TRBJ1-1; weak D call: TRBD1 (5 bases). The CDR3 spans 15 residues. V gave up 6 bases and J gave up 0 bases, with 14 bases separating them. The V gene's germline CDR1 is SEHNR and CDR2 FQNEAQ (reference sequence). CDR3 loop: CASRGEKGLNTEAFF. The CDR3 nucleotides are TGTGCCAGCAGGGGGGAAAAGGGTTTGAACACTGAAGCTTTCTTT. Based on the CDR3 plus reference TRBV7-9 and TRBJ1-1, the full variable domain is DTGVSQNPRHKITKRGQNVTFRCDPISEHNRLYWYRQTLGQGPEFLTYFQNEAQLEKSRLLSDRFSAERPKGSFSTLEIQRTEQGDSAMYLCASRGEKGLNTEAFFGQGTRLTVV.

This clonotype was seen a few times. The V gene is TRBV27, the J gene TRBJ1-1, with a weak D call TRBD1 (5 bases). Germline V gives CDR1 MNHEY, CDR2 SMNVEV (reference sequence). The CDR3 is 13 amino acids. Trimming stripped 11 bases from V and 1 base from J, with 14 bases between. The chain's CDR3 is CAVSFRGNTEAFF. CDR3 sequence (DNA): TGTGCCGTATCATTTAGGGGGAACACTGAAGCTTTCTTT.

This clonotype showed up just a few times. The chain is built from TRBV20-1 and TRBJ1-5; D perhaps matches TRBD1 (5 bases). Germline assignment: CDR1 DFQATT and CDR2 SNEGSKA (reference sequence). The CDR3 contains 15 residues. The V end lost 3 bases, the J end lost 1 base, and 13 bases lay between the germline ends. CDR3: CSAREEGLSNQPQHF. For the CDR3, the DNA is TGCAGTGCTAGGGAGGAGGGGCTGAGCAATCAGCCCCAGCATTTT.

The chain recombines TRBV7-9 with TRBJ2-7; 9 bases line up with TRBD1. The trim removed 8 bases at V and 4 bases at J, leaving 12 bases unmatched. This CDR3 contains 15 residues. CDR1 and CDR2 from the germline V gene are SEHNR and FQNEAQ (reference sequence). CDR3 residues: CASGINRDRAYEQYF. The DNA for the CDR3 is TGTGCCAGCGGAATAAACCGGGACAGGGCGTACGAGCAGTACTTC.

This clonotype was counted between two and nine times. This chain uses TRBV18 with TRBJ2-3; D may be TRBD2 (6 bases). Trimming stripped 6 bases from V and 4 bases from J, with 17 bases between. This CDR3 is built from 15 residues. Per germline, CDR1 KGHSH and CDR2 LQKENI. In nucleotides, the CDR3 is TGTGCCAGCTCCGGGGGTTCGAAACCAGCAGATACGCAGTATTTT. It codes for CASSGGSKPADTQYF.

The chain employs TRBV13 and TRBJ2-6; D gene unclear. The CDR3 loop spans 14 amino acids. CDR1 is PRHDT, CDR2 FYEKMQ, per germline (reference sequence). Trimming left V 5 bases short and J 2 bases short, with 7 bases between. This CDR3 reads CASSINPGANVLTF. The CDR3 nucleotides read TGTGCCAGCAGCATAAACCCTGGGGCCAACGTCCTGACTTTC.

Ten or more counts support this clonotype. The chain recombines TRBV12-3 or TRBV12-4 with TRBJ2-3; the D call may be TRBD1 or TRBD2 (6 bases each). This CDR3 is 15 amino acids long. V was pared by 8 bases and J by 3 bases, with 18 bases between. CDR3 in DNA: TGTGCCAGCCTTTGGGGGGCCAAGTGGACAGATACGCAGTATTTT. Its protein is CASLWGAKWTDTQYF.